One sample yielded the 10 T cell receptor beta chains listed below, sequenced in a study of blood T cells in healthy people across ages. The authors ran a second PCR of roughly 6 to 11 cycles using a sample-barcoded 5' primer and a J-beta primer mix. From the 5' RACE reads, TCRdb called clonotypes with MiXCR, one entry per CDR3 protein. In the table there are around 780,000 distinct CDR3 sequences, roughly 56% of which are singletons. Material: blood. The receptors originated from a man aged 40-55 years in good health.

The V gene is TRBV20-1, the J gene TRBJ2-7; the D gene is possibly TRBD1 (6 bases). The CDR3 loop spans 15 amino acids. Germline lookup yields CDR1 DFQATT and CDR2 SNEGSKA (reference sequence). V was clipped by 3 bases and J by 10 bases, with 25 bases between them. Here the CDR3 DNA reads TGCAGTGCTAGTGACAACAGGGCCCCCCTCTTGGGCCAGTACTTC. Its translation is CSASDNRAPLLGQYF.

This clonotype was counted at least ten times. This chain uses TRBV7-2 with TRBJ2-2; tentative D call: TRBD2 (5 bases). The CDR3 spans 15 residues. Trimming shortened V by 0 bases and J by 5 bases, and 10 bases separated the two germline ends. Per the germline V gene, CDR1 is SGHTA and CDR2 is FQGNSA. CDR3 in amino acids: CASSLAGGGTGELFF. Written as DNA, the CDR3 is TGTGCCAGCAGCTTAGCGGGTGGAGGTACCGGGGAGCTGTTTTTT.

CDR3 region: CASSWDAVGNEQFF. CDR3 DNA: TGTGCCAGCAGCTGGGACGCAGTAGGCAATGAGCAGTTCTTC. The chain has TRBV5-4 and TRBJ2-1; D possibly uses TRBD1 or TRBD2 (5 bases each). CDR3 length: 14 residues. Germline V gene lookup returns CDR1 SGHNT and CDR2 YYREEE (reference sequence). The germline V and J ends were trimmed by 3 bases and 6 bases, with 13 bases remaining between them.

V usage is TRBV6-2 or TRBV6-3 and J usage is TRBJ2-3; D gene uncertain. CDR3 length: 12 residues. Trimming pared 6 bases from V and 5 bases from J, leaving 9 bases between. In germline, CDR1 is MNHEY, CDR2 SVGEGT. The CDR3 loop is CASRSGKDTQYF. The CDR3 DNA reads TGTGCCAGCAGGTCTGGGAAAGATACGCAGTATTTT.

This clonotype has a handful of counts. This chain joins TRBV6-5 and TRBJ2-6, with D tentatively TRBD1 (6 bases). The germline V and J ends were trimmed by 6 bases and 0 bases, with 12 bases remaining between them. CDR1 and CDR2 (germline): MNHEY, SVGAGI. The length of the CDR3 is 16 residues. CDR3 sequence (DNA): TGTGCCAGCAGCCTCACAGGGCTCTCTGGGGCCAACGTCCTGACTTTC. Amino acid sequence: CASSLTGLSGANVLTF.

This rearrangement joins TRBV10-3 to TRBJ2-4, with D tentatively TRBD2 (6 bases). The J call is uncertain, as TRBJ2-7 better fits the DNA end. The CDR3 is 13 amino acids. CDR1 and CDR2 from the germline V gene are ENHRY and SYGVKD. Here the CDR3 reads CAIAPGGDYEQYF. In DNA form, the CDR3 reads TGTGCCATCGCCCCCGGAGGGGACTACGAGCAGTACTTC.

The rearrangement links TRBV4-1 to TRBJ1-2, with 7 bases identical to TRBD1. The germline gives CDR1 MGHRA, CDR2 YSYEKL. J lost 4 bases, V lost 0 bases, and 17 bases had no gene match. CDR3 size: 19 residues. The CDR3 DNA reads as TGCGCCAGCAGCCAAGATGAGTTGGCAGGGGGGCCCCTGGGCTATGGCTACACCTTC. The encoded protein is CASSQDELAGGPLGYGYTF.

The V gene is TRBV3-1, the J gene TRBJ2-5, with 8 bases matching TRBD2. The CDR3 loop spans 15 amino acids. The J segment lost 11 bases and the V segment lost 3 bases, leaving 14 bases of the junction unmatched. The germline V gene encodes CDR1 LGHDT and CDR2 YNNKEL (reference sequence). Written as DNA, the CDR3 is TGTGCCAGCAGCCAGATATTAGCGGGGAGGAATGAGCAGTACTTC. It yields the protein CASSQILAGRNEQYF.

The CDR3 loop is CSVLGETSGGLRGNEQYF. The CDR3 DNA reads TGCAGCGTTTTGGGCGAGACTAGCGGGGGTCTCCGGGGCAATGAGCAGTACTTC. This chain uses TRBV29-1 with TRBJ2-1, with 12 bases that match TRBD2. The end of the DNA is better explained by TRBJ2-7, so the J call may be wrong. This CDR3 has 18 residues. Germline lookup yields CDR1 SQVTM and CDR2 ANQGSEA.

The sample holds a few counts of this clonotype. The chain is built from TRBV28 and TRBJ1-2; D call uncertain. Germline V lookup: CDR1 MDHEN, CDR2 SYDVKM. The CDR3 runs 12 residues. Trimming pared 7 bases from V and 2 bases from J, leaving 8 bases between. CDR3 amino acids: CASNSGNYGYTF. The CDR3 DNA follows: TGTGCCAGCAATTCGGGGAACTATGGCTACACCTTC.